One sample yielded the 17 T cell receptor beta chains listed below, sequenced in a study of blood T cell repertoires in COVID-19 (TCRdb year 2020). Libraries came from the immunoSEQ multiplex PCR assay. The clones in this table, taken by TCRdb from immuneACCESS, are in-frame only. Not every clone is retained; where verified, under half of the shortfall comes from an unresolved V gene, and the cause of the rest is unknown. In all, the sample holds roughly 250,000 clones, and around 86% of those were seen once. The leading ten clones occupy 9.5% to 15% of the sample. Material for sequencing was peripheral blood. These receptors all stem from a woman in her sixties with active or convalescent COVID-19.

The gene calls are TRBV12-3 or TRBV12-4 and TRBJ2-3, with 8 positions matching TRBD1. V lost 6 bases and J lost 1; bases outside the gene matches: 0. This CDR3 is built from 13 residues. In nucleotides, the CDR3 is TGTGCCAGCAGGGACAGGGGCACAGATACGCAGTATTTT. Translation gives CASRDRGTDTQYF.

The CDR3 reads CASSGTGFVYNSPLHF. The CDR3 DNA sequence: TGTGCCAGCTCAGGGACAGGGTTCGTCTATAATTCACCCCTCCACTTT. The chain uses TRBV18 and TRBJ1-6; 9 nucleotides line up with TRBD1. Trimming removed 5 bases from V and 3 bases from J; junction bases left unmatched: 5. The V gene's germline CDR1 is KGHSH and CDR2 LQKENI. There are 16 residues in the CDR3.

This rearrangement joins TRBV19 to TRBJ1-2, with 8 nucleotides matching TRBD1. Trimming removed 5 bases from V and 3 bases from J; junction bases left unmatched: 11. The CDR3 runs 16 residues. Germline assignment: CDR1 LNHDA and CDR2 SQIVND (reference sequence). Here the CDR3 reads CASSQAQGAIYYGYTF. The CDR3 DNA reads as TGTGCCAGTAGTCAAGCCCAGGGGGCCATCTACTATGGCTACACCTTC.

V usage is TRBV9 and J usage is TRBJ2-3; TRBD2 matches at 9 bases. Germline V gene lookup returns CDR1 SGDLS and CDR2 YYNGEE. V lost 0 bases and J lost 4; bases outside the gene matches: 6. The CDR3 runs 16 residues. The CDR3 coding sequence is TGTGCCAGCAGCGTAGGTGCGGGGGGGCCCCCAGATACGCAGTATTTT. It translates to CASSVGAGGPPDTQYF.

The CDR3 sequence: CASSSRVRNTEAFF. The CDR3 DNA is TGTGCCAGCAGCTCCAGGGTCCGGAACACTGAAGCTTTCTTT. The chain has TRBV5-6 and TRBJ1-1; tentatively, D is TRBD1 (5 bases). Trimming removed 3 bases from V and 1 base from J, with 10 bases in between. CDR3 size: 14 residues. Germline CDR1 is SGHDT and CDR2 is YYEEEE.

The J gene is TRBJ2-7, the V gene TRBV6-5, with D perhaps TRBD1 (6 bases). Germline V gene lookup returns CDR1 MNHEY and CDR2 SVGAGI. V was clipped by 9 bases and J by 6 bases, with 18 bases between them. The CDR3 has 13 residues. DNA for the CDR3: TGTGCCAGTATCAGGACAGACTCCAGCGAGCAGTACTTC. Translating it yields CASIRTDSSEQYF.

Comments on this clone: The sample holds other DNA sequences that translate to the same CDR3. The V gene is TRBV18, the J gene TRBJ2-7, with D possibly TRBD1 on 6 matching bases. Trimming cost V 3 bases and J 2 bases, with 14 bases left between them. The germline V gene has CDR1 KGHSH and CDR2 LQKENI. The CDR3 covers 15 residues. CDR3 sequence (DNA): TGTGCCAGCTCACCTCGACCGGACAGTACCTACGAGCAGTACTTC. Translating it yields CASSPRPDSTYEQYF.

The genes are TRBV2 and TRBJ1-4; D is undetermined. The CDR3 totals 12 residues. Germline V gives CDR1 SNHLY, CDR2 FYNNEI. Trimming pared 5 bases from V and 8 bases from J, leaving 9 bases between. DNA of the CDR3: TGTGCCAGCAGTCCCCAACAGGAAAAACTGTTTTTT. Translating gives CASSPQQEKLFF. Full variable domain (rest looked up from reference TRBV2 and TRBJ1-4): EPEVTQTPSHQVTQMGQEVILRCVPISNHLYFYWYRQILGQKVEFLVSFYNNEISEKSEIFDDQFSVERPDGSNFTLKIRSTKLEDSAMYFCASSPQQEKLFFGSGTQLSVL.

The rearrangement uses TRBV7-9 and TRBJ2-3; D is perhaps TRBD2 (5 bases). The CDR3 has 12 amino acids. Germline V gene data show CDR1 as SEHNR and CDR2 as FQNEAQ (reference sequence). Between the trimmed V and J ends, which lost 5 bases and 5 bases, there was a span of 8 bases. The CDR3 region is CASSREGDTQYF. CDR3 DNA sequence: TGTGCCAGCAGCCGGGAAGGAGATACGCAGTATTTT. The full variable domain, its missing parts supplied by reference TRBV7-9 and TRBJ2-3, is DTGVSQNPRHKITKRGQNVTFRCDPISEHNRLYWYRQTLGQGPEFLTYFQNEAQLEKSRLLSDRFSAERPKGSFSTLEIQRTEQGDSAMYLCASSREGDTQYFGPGTRLTVL.

The rearrangement uses TRBV4-3 and TRBJ1-4; D is perhaps TRBD1 (5 bases). The length of the CDR3 is 19 residues. The V end was cut by 0 bases, the J end by 6 bases, with 23 bases between. Germline V lookup: CDR1 LGHNA, CDR2 YSLEER. The CDR3: CASSQDRLGGGAGYEKLFF. CDR3 bases: TGCGCCAGCAGCCAAGATCGGCTCGGCGGTGGGGCAGGGTATGAAAAACTGTTTTTT.

This clone is a singleton in its sample. The genes are TRBV5-4 and TRBJ2-1, with TRBD2 identical over 12 bases. This CDR3 has 16 residues. CDR1 and CDR2 from the germline V gene are SGHNT and YYREEE (reference sequence). Germline trimming cut 4 bases from V and 15 bases from J; bases unmatched to any gene: 17. Here the CDR3 reads CASSPGLAGRGAGWFF. CDR3 sequence (DNA): TGTGCCAGCAGCCCAGGACTAGCGGGGCGGGGCGCGGGGTGGTTCTTC.

In its sample, this clone was seen a few times. The sample has other DNA sequences that encode this CDR3 too. This chain's CDR3 is CASSFRGGAGDTQYF. Here the CDR3 DNA reads TGCGCCAGCAGCTTCCGCGGGGGGGCCGGAGATACGCAGTATTTT. The chain is built from TRBV5-1 and TRBJ2-3; the match to TRBD2 covers 9 bases. Germline assignment: CDR1 SGHRS and CDR2 YFSETQ. This CDR3 has 15 amino acids. The V gene end was trimmed by 2 bases and the J gene end by 5 bases; junction bases not matched to a gene: 6.

The chain has TRBV6-5 and TRBJ1-6; 7 bases align to TRBD1. The germline V gene encodes CDR1 MNHEY and CDR2 SVGAGI. The CDR3 extends over 15 amino acids. The V gene end was trimmed by 7 bases and the J gene end by 7 bases; junction bases not matched to a gene: 10. The CDR3 loop is CASTPETGYNSPLHF. The CDR3 coding sequence is TGTGCCAGCACCCCGGAGACAGGGTACAATTCACCCCTCCACTTT.

The chain employs TRBV28 and TRBJ1-2; 10 bases fit TRBD1. Germline trimming cut 6 bases from V and 8 bases from J; bases unmatched to any gene: 6. Germline CDR1 reads MDHEN; CDR2 reads SYDVKM. This CDR3 has 13 amino acids. The CDR3 sequence: CASRQGQGKGYTF. The CDR3 DNA reads as TGTGCCAGCAGACAGGGACAGGGGAAGGGCTACACCTTC.

The rearrangement joins TRBV6-5 to TRBJ1-1; a weak D match, TRBD1 (6 bases). CDR3 size: 13 residues. CDR1 is MNHEY, CDR2 SVGAGI, per germline. V gave up 5 bases and J gave up 8 bases, with 15 bases separating them. CDR3 nucleotides: TGTGCCAGCAGTCCAATCGACAGGATCGAAGCTTTCTTT. Amino acids: CASSPIDRIEAFF.

The chain links TRBV19 to TRBJ1-5; D is uncertain. Germline loops: CDR1 LNHDA, CDR2 SQIVND (reference sequence). This CDR3 spans 13 amino acids. Here the CDR3 DNA reads TGTGCTTCACACGCGGTCCGCAATCAGCCCCAGCATTTT. Translation gives CASHAVRNQPQHF.

V and J are TRBV6-6 and TRBJ2-3; possibly TRBD1 for D (6 bases). The CDR3 has 16 amino acids. V gave up 7 bases and J gave up 2 bases, with 19 bases separating them. The germline CDR1 and CDR2 sequences are MNHNY and SVGAGI (reference sequence). CDR3 protein: CASIPTWQGSTDTQYF. The CDR3 DNA reads TGTGCCAGCATTCCCACGTGGCAGGGGTCCACAGATACGCAGTATTTT.